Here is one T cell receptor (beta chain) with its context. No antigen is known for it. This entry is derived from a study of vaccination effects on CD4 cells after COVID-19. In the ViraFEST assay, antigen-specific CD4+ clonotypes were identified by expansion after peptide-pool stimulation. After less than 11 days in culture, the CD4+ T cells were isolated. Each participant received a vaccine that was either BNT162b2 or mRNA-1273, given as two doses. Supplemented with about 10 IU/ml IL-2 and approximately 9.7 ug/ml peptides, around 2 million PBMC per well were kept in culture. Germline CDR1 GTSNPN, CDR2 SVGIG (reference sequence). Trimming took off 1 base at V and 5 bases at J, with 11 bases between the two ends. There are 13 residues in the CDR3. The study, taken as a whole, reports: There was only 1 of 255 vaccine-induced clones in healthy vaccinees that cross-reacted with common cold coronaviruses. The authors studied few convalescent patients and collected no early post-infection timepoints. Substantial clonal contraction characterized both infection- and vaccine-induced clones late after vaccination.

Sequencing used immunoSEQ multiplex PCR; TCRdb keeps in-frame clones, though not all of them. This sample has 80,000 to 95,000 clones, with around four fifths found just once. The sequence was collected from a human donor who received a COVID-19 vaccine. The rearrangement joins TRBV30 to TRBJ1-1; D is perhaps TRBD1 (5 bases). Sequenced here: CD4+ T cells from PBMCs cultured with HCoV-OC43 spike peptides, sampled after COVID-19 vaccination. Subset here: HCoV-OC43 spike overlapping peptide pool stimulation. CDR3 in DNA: TGTGCCTGGAGTGAGGGGCAGTGGACTGAAGCTTTCTTT. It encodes CAWSEGQWTEAFF.